This T cell receptor (beta chain) was identified during a study of regulatory T cells in long-lasting Graves disease. This CDR3 contains 15 residues. V dropped 5 bases and J dropped 5 bases, with 16 bases sitting between them. The study, taken as a whole, reports: Compared with new cases, persistent Graves' patients showed reduced TCR diversity.

The table lists this clonotype with many counts. The antigen remains undetermined. Arm-PCR with iRepertoire HTBI primers amplified the CDR3 regions for these TCR beta libraries. Each CDR3 protein is one row after TCRdb ran MiXCR on the multiplex PCR reads. Among around 330,000 distinct CDR3 sequences listed, approximately 20% were seen once. Described time point: newly diagnosed GD, antithyroid drugs for less than 3 months. Isolated PBMC RNA provided the starting material for the TCR library. Graves' disease was diagnosed by American Thyroid Association guidelines. This specimen consisted of peripheral blood mononuclear cells (PBMCs), obtained at new diagnosis, from a patient treated with antithyroid drugs. The TCR originated in a female donor with Graves disease. The V gene is TRBV12-3 or TRBV12-4, the J gene TRBJ2-1; D could derive from TRBD1 or TRBD2 (5 bases each). This CDR3 is CASSPWGPGHNEQFF. CDR3 sequence (DNA): TGTGCCAGCAGTCCTTGGGGCCCGGGGCACAATGAGCAGTTCTTC.